This T cell receptor (beta chain) was observed in a study of vaccination and CD4 T cells after COVID-19. Study overall: Convalescent donors were composed of six males and four females, of whom two were Hispanic. Convalescent patients gave post-COVID blood a median approximately 100 days post-diagnosis, range 35 to 161. A CEFX pool, an HIV-1 Nef pool, or no peptide went to control cultures. The authors used overlapping spike peptides from SARS-CoV-2, HCoV-NL63, HCoV-OC43 and HCoV-229E to stimulate cells.

Concerning this clonotype: Its specificity is unknown.

Germline CDR1 is SEHNR and CDR2 is FQNEAQ (reference sequence). V dropped 4 bases and J dropped 1; count of bases not matched to a gene: 1. This CDR3 contains 14 residues. Stated time point: late sampling 161 to 241 days after vaccination in a few convalescent patients. The sample's treatment: 10-day PBMC culture with coronavirus spike peptide pools or control peptides (ViraFEST assay). The study sequenced cultured CD4+ T cell DNA using the Oncomine TCR Beta short-read assay. MiXCR, run by TCRdb on the PCR reads, gives a single entry per CDR3 protein. This sample has tens of thousands of distinct CDR3 sequences, with approximately 32% found just once.

V gene TRBV7-9 combines with J gene TRBJ2-5, with 9 bases that match TRBD1. This specimen consisted of CD4+ T cells from blood, cultured in vitro, obtained about 7 months after SARS-CoV-2 vaccination. This sequence originates from a human donor who had recovered from COVID-19. The CDR3 region has the DNA TGTGCCAGCAGCTCGGGACAGGGCCAAGAGACCCAGTACTTC. The encoded protein is CASSSGQGQETQYF. The full variable domain, completed using reference TRBV7-9 and TRBJ2-5, is DTGVSQNPRHKITKRGQNVTFRCDPISEHNRLYWYRQTLGQGPEFLTYFQNEAQLEKSRLLSDRFSAERPKGSFSTLEIQRTEQGDSAMYLCASSSGQGQETQYFGPGTRLLVL.